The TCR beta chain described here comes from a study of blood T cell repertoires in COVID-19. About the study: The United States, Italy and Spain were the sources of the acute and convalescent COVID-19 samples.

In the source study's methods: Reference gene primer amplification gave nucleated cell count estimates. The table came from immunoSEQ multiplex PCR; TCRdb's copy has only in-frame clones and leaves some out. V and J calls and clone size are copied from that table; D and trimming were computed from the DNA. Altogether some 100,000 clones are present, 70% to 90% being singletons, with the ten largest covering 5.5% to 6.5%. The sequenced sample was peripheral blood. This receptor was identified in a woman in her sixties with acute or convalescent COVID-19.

CDR3 protein: CASGWNTIGELFF. The CDR3 region has the DNA TGTGCCAGCGGCTGGAACACTATCGGGGAGCTGTTTTTT. The rearrangement links TRBV28 to TRBJ2-2; D remains unclear. This CDR3 is built from 13 residues. The V end was cut by 8 bases, the J end by 7 bases, with 14 bases between. CDR1 and CDR2 from the germline V gene are MDHEN and SYDVKM.